This entry concerns a single T cell receptor beta chain. TCRdb's copy holds only in-frame clones and misses some; the assay was immunoSEQ multiplex PCR. This sample has about 80,000 clones, with 91% found just once. This record belongs to a study of technical replicates of blood from several donors. V was trimmed by 5 bases and J by 0 bases, leaving 11 bases between them. CDR1 is SEHNR, CDR2 FQNEAQ, per germline (reference sequence). The CDR3 sequence is 15 residues long. The chain has TRBV7-9 and TRBJ1-3; D gene uncertain. The TCR sequence derives from a human donor in good health. The sample consisted of T cells isolated from PBMCs. The CDR3 spells CASSASGVSGNTIYF. CDR3 nucleotide sequence: TGTGCCAGCAGCGCCTCAGGTGTCTCTGGAAACACCATATATTTT.